This paragraph covers one T cell receptor (beta chain) sequence. Its antigen remains undetermined. It has no much larger one-base neighbor in the sample; base qualities were not kept. The record originates from a study of T cell repertoires in ileal Crohn's disease (dated by TCRdb to the late 2010s). Describing the broader study: Median disease duration was around 7.9 years, and 35% of patients were identified as active smokers at the time of surgery. Every patient underwent surgery because of a complication, which was stricturing disease in around 60% and penetrating disease in around 39%. Roughly half of the patients were given postoperative therapy, with 18 on anti-TNF agents and over 9 on thiopurines. TCR repertoire analysis was done in some 55 Crohn's disease patients from a prospective multicentre cohort. The study was conducted in parallel with a multicentre cohort built to find predictors of early endoscopic recurrence after ileocolonic resection. A Rutgeerts score higher than i0 was the definition used for endoscopic postoperative recurrence. A total of approximately 170 mucosal samples from roughly 60 patients were sequenced, collected from several sites on the surgical specimen and at postoperative endoscopy. Study-wide findings and limitations: Higher high-frequency clone percentages at surgery were associated with endoscopic recurrence; all patients with clonality above 26.8% (18/57) had recurrence. Compared with CD4 T cells, sorted CD8 T cells contained more high-frequency clones, which suggests that the mucosal expansions were mostly CD8. Mucosal CD4 and CD8 T cells were sorted and sequenced only in a subgroup of patients, whose size was not stated. Compared with non-smokers, patients who were active smokers at surgery showed a significantly higher proportion of clonal expansions (around 24% vs 18%, p=0.02).

Inclusive of the bounding cysteine and phenylalanine, the CDR3 is 15 residues long. The retained sequence is limited to the CDR3, 45 bases, with the frame set at the first base. CDR1 and CDR2 are read off the germline V gene as SGHRS and YFSETQ. The junction carries 16 bases between V and J, which are trimmed by 4 bases and 8 bases respectively. To be eligible, patients had to be adults with ileal or ileocolonic Crohn's disease and an indication for ileocolonic resection. Before DNA extraction, whole ileal mucosal biopsies were kept frozen at -80 degrees C. Genomic DNA was extracted from frozen whole biopsies using a TRizol-based method and was quantified with a NanoDrop 2000 spectrophotometer. For commercial TCRB immunosequencing, 450 to 550 nanograms of biopsy DNA were submitted for each sample. Adaptive Biotechnology amplified CDR3 regions from genomic DNA with a two-step multiplex PCR that controlled for amplification bias. The first PCR used primers for every V and J gene segment; the second PCR added barcodes and Illumina adapters. CDR3 libraries were sequenced on an Illumina instrument. The original pipeline was this. The analysis used both the pipelines supplied by the vendor and custom analysis of the raw data in R/Bioconductor with R version 3.3.0. Clonality, ranging from 0 to 1, was calculated as the inverse of the normalised Shannon entropy of all productive clones. High-frequency clones were defined as the share of the repertoire occupied by the top 100 clones, with only clones passing a 95% confidence test being retained. Overlap between samples was measured with the Morisita-Horn index, while repertoire diversity was measured with the Simpson index. TCRdb re-hosts the immuneACCESS table, in-frame sequences only. Its copies lack some clones; in the studies checked, an unresolved V gene accounts for under half of them, and the cause for the rest is not known. V, J and clone size derive from that table, while D and trimming were established from the DNA sequence. The sample data list tens of thousands of clones, and about 81% of these were observed just once. About 6% of the sample is in the top ten clones.

The sample taken for sequencing was ileal tissue. This clonotype was obtained from an adult with Crohn's disease. In this chain, TRBV5-1 is recombined with TRBJ1-6; the D region possibly corresponds to TRBD1 (5 bases align). The nucleotide sequence is TGCGCCAGCAGCCCACTATGGGGCCGTGATTCACCCCTCCACTTT. It is translated as CASSPLWGRDSPLHF.